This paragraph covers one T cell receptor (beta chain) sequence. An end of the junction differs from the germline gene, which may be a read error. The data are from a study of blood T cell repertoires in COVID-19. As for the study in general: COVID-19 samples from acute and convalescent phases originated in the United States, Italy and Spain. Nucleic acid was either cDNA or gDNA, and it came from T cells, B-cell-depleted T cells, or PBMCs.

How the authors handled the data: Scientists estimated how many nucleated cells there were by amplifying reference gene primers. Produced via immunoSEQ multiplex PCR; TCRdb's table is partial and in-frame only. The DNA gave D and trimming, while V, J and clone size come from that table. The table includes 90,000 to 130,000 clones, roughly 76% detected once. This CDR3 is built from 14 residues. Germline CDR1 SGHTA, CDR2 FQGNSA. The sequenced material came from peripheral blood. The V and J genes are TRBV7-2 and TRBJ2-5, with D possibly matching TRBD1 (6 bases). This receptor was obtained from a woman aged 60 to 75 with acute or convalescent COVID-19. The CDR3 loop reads CASNPHGAVTGVNF. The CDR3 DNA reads TGTGCCAGCAACCCTCACGGGGCGGTGACAGGCGTAAACTTC.